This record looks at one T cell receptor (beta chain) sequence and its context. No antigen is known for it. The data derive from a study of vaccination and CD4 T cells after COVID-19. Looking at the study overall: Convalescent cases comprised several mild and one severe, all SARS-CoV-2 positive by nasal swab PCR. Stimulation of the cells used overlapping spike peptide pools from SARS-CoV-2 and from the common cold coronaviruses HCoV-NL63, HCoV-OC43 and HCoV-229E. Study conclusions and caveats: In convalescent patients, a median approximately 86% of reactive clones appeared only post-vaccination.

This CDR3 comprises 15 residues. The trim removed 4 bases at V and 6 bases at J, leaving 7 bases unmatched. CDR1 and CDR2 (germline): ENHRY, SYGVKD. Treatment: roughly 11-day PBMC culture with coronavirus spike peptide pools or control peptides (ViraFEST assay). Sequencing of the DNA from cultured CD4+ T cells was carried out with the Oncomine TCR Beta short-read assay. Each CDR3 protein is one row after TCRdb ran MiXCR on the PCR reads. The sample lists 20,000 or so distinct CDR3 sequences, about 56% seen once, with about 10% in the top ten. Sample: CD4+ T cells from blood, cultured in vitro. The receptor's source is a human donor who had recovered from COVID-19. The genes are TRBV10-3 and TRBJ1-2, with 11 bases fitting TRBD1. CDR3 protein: CAISVGQGARDGYTF. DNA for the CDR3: TGTGCCATCAGTGTCGGACAGGGGGCTAGGGATGGCTACACCTTC.